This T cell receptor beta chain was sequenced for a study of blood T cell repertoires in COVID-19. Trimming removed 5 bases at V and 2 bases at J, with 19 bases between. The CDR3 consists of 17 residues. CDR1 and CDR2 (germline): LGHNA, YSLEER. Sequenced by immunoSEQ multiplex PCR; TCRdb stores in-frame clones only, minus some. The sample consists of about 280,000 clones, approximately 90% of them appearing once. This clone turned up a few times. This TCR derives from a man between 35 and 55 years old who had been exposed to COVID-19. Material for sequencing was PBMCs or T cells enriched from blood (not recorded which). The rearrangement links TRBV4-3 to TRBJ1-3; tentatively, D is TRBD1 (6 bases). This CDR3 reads CASSKRLGAATGNTIYF. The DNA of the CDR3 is TGCGCCAGCAGCAAAAGATTGGGGGCCGCGACTGGAAACACCATATATTTT.